This entry concerns a single T cell receptor beta chain. This clone was seen once. Its antigen is currently not known. No base-level quality is on record; no much larger clone is a single base apart. The sample belongs to a study of shared clonotypes between healthy human individuals (dated by TCRdb to 2020 to 2022). Looking at the study overall: The cohort included three men and two women between 18 and 49 years of age. The study deeply sequenced blood TCR repertoires of about 5 healthy adults to estimate repertoire size and the extent of clonotype sharing between individuals. To increase sequencing depth and limit assay-specific biases, different laboratories used diverse techniques to prepare libraries and sequence TCR repertoires. Leukapheresis yielded between about 0.94 and 8.9 billion PBMCs per donor.

Using the deep immunoSEQ assay, multiplex PCR amplified TCR CDR3 regions from genomic DNA. For each cell subset, the extracted genomic DNA was distributed evenly across all wells of several immunoSEQ 96-well plates, and each plate served as one replicate. For unsorted PBMC, approximately 290 ng of genomic DNA, equivalent to about 30,000 T cell genomes, went into each replicate PCR. Unsorted PBMC genomic DNA was sequenced across ten immunoSEQ deep assay plates. Purified libraries were measured with a Qubit 3.0 fluorometer, size-checked on a Bioanalyzer 2100, and measured again with the KAPA Library Quantification kit. A separate single-read 150-cycle Illumina NextSeq 550 flow cell was used to sequence each immunoSEQ 96-well plate. The authors' pipeline ran thus. The immunoSEQ output contained only junctional sequences without quality scores, so filtering could not match that applied to full-length reads. To assign V/J genes and CDR3, sequences were annotated using PyIR, a Python wrapper for IgBLAST v1.9, with IMGT germline references. Reads with weak V/J assignments (E-value above 1e-6), missing CDR3, stop codons, out-of-frame junctions, or ambiguous translated residues were removed. A V3J clonotype was defined by an identical inferred V gene, J gene, and CDR3 amino acid sequence. Percentage overlap between repertoires was calculated by dividing the number of shared unique clonotypes by the size of the smaller repertoire. RTK rarefaction, the Chao1 estimator, and Recon v2.1 estimates of unobserved clonotypes were used to assess repertoire richness. TCRdb holds this immuneACCESS table with in-frame rearrangements only. Some clones are missing; in checked studies, unresolved V genes explain under half, and the rest has no known cause. That table gives V, J and clone size, and the DNA gave D and trimming. The sample includes under 600,000 clones, with around three quarters observed a single time. Around 13% of the sample is in the top ten clones.

The donors were healthy, HIV-negative adults who had no recently reported acute infections or vaccinations. Only Caucasian adults living in Nashville, Tennessee, USA were represented among the donors. For unsorted samples, around 85 million PBMCs were counted, and genomic DNA was extracted using the QIAamp DNA Blood Mini kit. After blood collection by leukapheresis, PBMCs were isolated using Ficoll-Histopaque density gradient centrifugation and then cryopreserved in the vapor phase of liquid nitrogen. The cysteine opens and the phenylalanine closes a CDR3 of 12 amino acids. Only the CDR3 DNA is retained, 36 bases long and in frame from the first base. The germline V gene (reference sequence) supplies CDR1 GTSNPN and CDR2 SVGIG. Relative to germline, V is missing 8 bases and J is missing 1 base, with 4 bases of the junction outside any gene match. Broad study findings and their caveats: Based on pairwise subsampling, the degree of clonotype sharing among donors was expected to be affected by sequencing depth. The small number of donors limited the genetic and exposure-history diversity represented. Sampling was limited to blood, and TCR repertoires in tissue likely differ from TCR repertoires in blood.

The specimen sequenced was PBMCs. The chain employs TRBV30 and TRBJ2-7; TRBD2 fits 8 bases in the junction. This TCR was recovered from a woman aged 40 to 50 in good health. Some clones in this sample may be carry-over from other donors' samples. The DNA sequence follows: TGTGCCGGGGCGGGGGGATCCTACGAGCAGTACTTC. Its protein product is CAGAGGSYEQYF.